These T cell receptor beta chains were read from a single sample in a study of T-cell memory formation after mild COVID-19. TCRdb reprocessed the 5' RACE reads via MiXCR and lists one record per CDR3 protein. The sample has 300,000 to 400,000 distinct CDR3 sequences, around 21% seen once. Sequencing input: PBMCs or a T cell subset sorted from them (not recorded which). The origin of the receptors is an adult woman who had mild COVID-19 (a few samples of this study predate the infection). Cell type and time point are not known. Both conserved end residues are part of each CDR3. The D gene is left open where the match is weak. Clone size appears in some rows only: once, few, many, or a class for an expanded clone.

abundance: -
j_gene: TRBJ2-3
d_gene: -
v_gene: TRBV20-1
CDR3nt: TGCAGTGCTGAGTGGGGGGGCACAGATACGCAGTATTTT
CDR3aa: CSAEWGGTDTQYF

abundance: -
j_gene: TRBJ2-7
d_gene: -
v_gene: TRBV2
CDR3nt: TGTGCCAGCAGTGAACAGGGACCTCGGGAGCAGTACTTC
CDR3aa: CASSEQGPREQYF

abundance: few
j_gene: TRBJ2-3
d_gene: TRBD2
v_gene: TRBV24-1
CDR3nt: TGTGCCACCAGTGATCTAGGGACTAGGAGAGGAGATACGCAGTATTTT
CDR3aa: CATSDLGTRRGDTQYF

abundance: few
j_gene: TRBJ2-7
d_gene: TRBD1
v_gene: TRBV5-5
CDR3nt: TGTGCCAGCAGCATGACCGGGACAGCGCCAGGAACCTACGAGCAGTACTTC
CDR3aa: CASSMTGTAPGTYEQYF

abundance: few
j_gene: TRBJ1-1
d_gene: -
v_gene: TRBV10-3
CDR3nt: TGTGCCATCAGTGCGGAGGGGAATGAAGCTTTCTTT
CDR3aa: CAISAEGNEAFF

abundance: few
j_gene: TRBJ1-4
d_gene: TRBD1
v_gene: TRBV7-8
CDR3nt: TGTGCCAGCAGCTCCGACAGGGCTCGTAATGAAAAACTGTTTTTT
CDR3aa: CASSSDRARNEKLFF

abundance: -
j_gene: TRBJ1-1
d_gene: -
v_gene: TRBV6-1
CDR3nt: TGTGCCAGCAGTGAAGAGGGCAGGAAGCGTTCGAAAGCTTTCTTT
CDR3aa: CASSEEGRKRSKAFF

abundance: -
j_gene: TRBJ2-5
d_gene: -
v_gene: TRBV14
CDR3nt: TGTGCCAGCAGCCAAGTTGTGGGAGAGACCCAGTACTTC
CDR3aa: CASSQVVGETQYF

abundance: few
j_gene: TRBJ2-1
d_gene: -
v_gene: TRBV9
CDR3nt: TGTGCCAGCAGCGTAACAGGCAATGAGCAGTTCTTC
CDR3aa: CASSVTGNEQFF

abundance: -
j_gene: TRBJ2-3
d_gene: TRBD2
v_gene: TRBV24-1
CDR3nt: TGTGCCACCAGAGCGGGGGGAGGCACAGATACGCAGTATTTT
CDR3aa: CATRAGGGTDTQYF

abundance: few
j_gene: TRBJ2-7
d_gene: TRBD1
v_gene: TRBV12-3/TRBV12-4
CDR3nt: TGTGCCAGCAGTTTAGGGGGGACAGGGCTAGGCGAGCAGTACTTC
CDR3aa: CASSLGGTGLGEQYF

abundance: -
j_gene: TRBJ1-1
d_gene: -
v_gene: TRBV28
CDR3nt: TGTGCCAGCAGTTCAAGGCGGAGGGAAAGCACTGAAGCTTTCTTT
CDR3aa: CASSSRRRESTEAFF

abundance: few
j_gene: TRBJ1-1
d_gene: TRBD1
v_gene: TRBV19
CDR3nt: TGTGCCAGTAGTACTTGGGACAGCGTCCCTGAAGCTTTCTTT
CDR3aa: CASSTWDSVPEAFF

abundance: -
j_gene: TRBJ2-7
d_gene: -
v_gene: TRBV29-1
CDR3nt: TGCAGCGTCGAGGGACTGGAGAGCTCCTACGAGCAGTACTTC
CDR3aa: CSVEGLESSYEQYF

abundance: few
j_gene: TRBJ2-5
d_gene: -
v_gene: TRBV4-1
CDR3nt: TGCGCCAGCAGCCTCTCGGCGGGGACGGGATCGACCCAGTACTTC
CDR3aa: CASSLSAGTGSTQYF

abundance: -
j_gene: TRBJ2-5
d_gene: TRBD1
v_gene: TRBV20-1
CDR3nt: TGCAGTGCTTTTACAGGGGTAGAGACCCAGTACTTC
CDR3aa: CSAFTGVETQYF

abundance: few
j_gene: TRBJ1-2
d_gene: -
v_gene: TRBV4-1
CDR3nt: TGCGCCAGCAGCCAAGACCGCCAAAACTATGGCTACACCTTC
CDR3aa: CASSQDRQNYGYTF

abundance: -
j_gene: TRBJ2-5
d_gene: TRBD2
v_gene: TRBV20-1
CDR3nt: TGCAGTGCTAGAGATCCAGCGGGACGTCAAGAGACCCAGTACTTC
CDR3aa: CSARDPAGRQETQYF

abundance: -
j_gene: TRBJ1-1
d_gene: TRBD1
v_gene: TRBV29-1
CDR3nt: TGCAGCGATGGCGGGACAGGGTACACTGAAGCTTTCTTT
CDR3aa: CSDGGTGYTEAFF

abundance: -
j_gene: TRBJ1-5
d_gene: -
v_gene: TRBV20-1
CDR3nt: TGCAGTGCTAGAGATGGGAAGGGGGGGCAGCCCCAGCATTTT
CDR3aa: CSARDGKGGQPQHF

abundance: -
j_gene: TRBJ2-1
d_gene: TRBD2
v_gene: TRBV11-3
CDR3nt: TGTGCCAGCAGAGCGGGAATCCACAATGAGCAGTTCTTC
CDR3aa: CASRAGIHNEQFF

abundance: few
j_gene: TRBJ2-4
d_gene: -
v_gene: TRBV12-3/TRBV12-4
CDR3nt: TGTGCCAGCAGTTCGGGCGCGACCATTCAGTACTTC
CDR3aa: CASSSGATIQYF

abundance: -
j_gene: TRBJ2-7
d_gene: -
v_gene: TRBV30
CDR3nt: TGTGCCCAAGGGGGCTCCTACGAGCAGTACTTC
CDR3aa: CAQGGSYEQYF

abundance: few
j_gene: TRBJ2-7
d_gene: -
v_gene: TRBV29-1
CDR3nt: TGCAGCGTTGGGTCAGGCTACGAGCAGTACTTC
CDR3aa: CSVGSGYEQYF

abundance: few
j_gene: TRBJ2-7
d_gene: TRBD1
v_gene: TRBV7-9
CDR3nt: TGTGCCAGCAGCTTAGTGGGGACAGGGGTAAACGAGCAGTACTTC
CDR3aa: CASSLVGTGVNEQYF

abundance: once
j_gene: TRBJ2-5
d_gene: TRBD1
v_gene: TRBV12-3/TRBV12-4
CDR3nt: TGTGCCAGCAGTGGCACCGAGACAGGGGGGTCAGAGACCCAGTACTTC
CDR3aa: CASSGTETGGSETQYF

abundance: once
j_gene: TRBJ1-1
d_gene: TRBD1
v_gene: TRBV20-1
CDR3nt: TGCAGTGCTAGAGGAGTGGGACAGGGCGCTGAAGCTTTCTTT
CDR3aa: CSARGVGQGAEAFF

abundance: -
j_gene: TRBJ2-1
d_gene: TRBD2
v_gene: TRBV9
CDR3nt: TGTGCCAGCAGCGTTCCCGGGACTAGCGGGTACAATGAGCAGTTCTTC
CDR3aa: CASSVPGTSGYNEQFF

abundance: few
j_gene: TRBJ2-1
d_gene: -
v_gene: TRBV2
CDR3nt: TGTGCCAGCAGTGACCGACAGGTTTACAATGAGCAGTTCTTC
CDR3aa: CASSDRQVYNEQFF